Listed below are T cell receptor beta chains from one sample, sequenced in a study of blood T cells in healthy people across ages. MiXCR was run by TCRdb on the 5' RACE reads, yielding one entry per CDR3 protein. The table shows approximately 1.5 million distinct CDR3 sequences, with 42% occurring only once. Sequencing used blood. These receptors all stem from a woman under 30 in good health. The CDR3 runs from the conserved cysteine through the conserved F or W. Fields, in order: J gene, V gene, CDR3 protein.

TRBJ2-5 | TRBV5-1 | CASSTGALETQYF
TRBJ2-1 | TRBV3-1 | CASSQAPSEQFF
TRBJ1-2 | TRBV20-1 | CSARLRQRTYGYTF
TRBJ1-1 | TRBV4-3 | CATSPGRRNTEAFF
TRBJ1-2 | TRBV2 | CASSDPRPDDGYTF
TRBJ2-3 | TRBV10-3 | CAISESGDPTDTQYF
TRBJ1-4 | TRBV5-1 | CASSLSRGRAEKLFF
TRBJ2-7 | TRBV29-1 | CSVPSPLAGEQYF
TRBJ2-7 | TRBV7-3 | CASSSQLAGLGNEQYF
TRBJ2-1 | TRBV20-1 | CSAKRPSGRVAEQFF
TRBJ2-1 | TRBV4-3 | CASSQDEETPYNEQFF
TRBJ2-2 | TRBV20-1 | CSVGAPNTGELFF
TRBJ2-1 | TRBV29-1 | CSAPVRSDEQFF
TRBJ1-1 | TRBV6-5 | CASRQQGRTEAFF
TRBJ2-5 | TRBV7-2 | CASSLAGGRFGETQYF
TRBJ2-2 | TRBV4-3 | CASTKRAPNTGELFF
TRBJ2-1 | TRBV12-3/TRBV12-4 | CASSLSPTDNEQFF
TRBJ1-2 | TRBV7-2 | CASSSGAGYYGYTF
TRBJ2-1 | TRBV28 | CASSLSHIAGSSYNEQFF
TRBJ1-1 | TRBV4-1 | CASSQAGGDFTEAFF
TRBJ1-2 | TRBV6-1 | CASSSGTAVYGYTF
TRBJ1-2 | TRBV27 | CASRRAMVASGYTF
TRBJ2-3 | TRBV6-1 | CASANSGSLTDTQYF
TRBJ1-2 | TRBV5-1 | CASSLTASQANYGYTF
TRBJ2-1 | TRBV2 | CASSAASGGAYNEQFF
TRBJ2-7 | TRBV4-1 | CASSQALAAEYEQYF
. | TRBV7-2 | CASSSTGGLEQYF
TRBJ2-7 | TRBV29-1 | CSHSQGNEQYF
TRBJ2-7 | TRBV20-1 | CSASKASGYEQYF
TRBJ2-1 | TRBV6-1 | CASSEAASGEQFF
. | TRBV5-1 | CASSLGPSTYNEQYF
TRBJ2-7 | TRBV6-2/TRBV6-3 | CASSYVVRGHEQNF
TRBJ1-2 | TRBV29-1 | CSVVVDRSREGYTF
TRBJ2-3 | TRBV18 | CASSPRGGGADTQYF
TRBJ2-6 | TRBV3-1 | CASRRQGNTGANVLTF
TRBJ2-3 | TRBV24-1 | CATSRGQGNTDTQYF
TRBJ2-1 | TRBV4-3 | CASSQDFRSSYNEQFF
TRBJ1-6 | TRBV6-2/TRBV6-3 | CASSGTGVRNSPLHF
TRBJ2-7 | TRBV5-8 | CARSLTIPNEQYF
TRBJ2-3 | TRBV27 | CASSLEIALRDTQYF
TRBJ1-2 | TRBV29-1 | CSVGGQKREKGYTF
. | TRBV7-9 | CASSLGAGVNHEQYF
TRBJ2-7 | TRBV2 | CARKTGLSNEQYF
TRBJ2-2 | TRBV10-3 | CAISEPGRNTGELFF
TRBJ1-2 | TRBV4-3 | CASSQDRVGATRGGYTF
TRBJ2-5 | TRBV24-1 | CATSDYPVDGPLLTYNEQYF
TRBJ2-7 | TRBV10-2 | CASSGLAGNYEQYF
TRBJ2-4 | TRBV3-1 | CASSPTAGGPKNIQYF
TRBJ1-2 | TRBV5-1 | CASSALGQGNYGYTF
TRBJ2-1 | TRBV4-3 | CASSGTGPYNEQFF
TRBJ2-4 | TRBV28 | CTSTRDPAKNIQYF
TRBJ2-3 | TRBV7-9 | CASSTTSGGAPYF
TRBJ2-3 | TRBV20-1 | CSVSAGARGDTQYF
TRBJ1-1 | TRBV18 | CASSPSSQNTEAFF
TRBJ2-7 | TRBV7-2 | CASSLVKTRSYEQYF
TRBJ2-7 | TRBV6-2/TRBV6-3 | CASSGRGRDSYEQYF
TRBJ2-2 | TRBV7-8 | CASSPRFRTGLEGHTGELFF
TRBJ2-1 | TRBV6-1 | CASSKLAVPHTSSYNEQFF
TRBJ2-3 | TRBV6-5 | CASSYSGLANSWADTQYF
. | TRBV18 | CVSSPRNGYYEQYF